These 27 T cell receptor beta chains came from one sample sequenced in a study of T cells in Graves' hyperthyroidism and ophthalmopathy. TCR beta CDR3 regions were amplified from RNA. Primed by the HTBI set, a first-round RT-PCR was run on the TCR CDR3. TCRdb used MiXCR to reprocess the multiplex PCR reads, holding one entry per CDR3 protein. The table includes about 710,000 distinct CDR3 sequences, roughly 15% detected once. Sample: blood. Receptors were obtained from a man aged 18 to 29 with Graves' hyperthyroidism.

This clonotype was seen ten or more times. The chain combines TRBV28 with TRBJ2-4, with 13 bases fitting TRBD2. V lost 4 bases to trimming and J lost 3 bases; unmatched junction nucleotides: 9. CDR1 is MDHEN and CDR2 is SYDVKM in the germline V gene. The CDR3 runs 18 residues. The CDR3 nucleotides are TGTGCCAGCAGTTCCGGACTAGCGGGAGATTATAGCAAAAACATTCAGTACTTC. It encodes CASSSGLAGDYSKNIQYF.

This clonotype was seen many times. The junction shows a germline mismatch at one end, possibly a read error. The chain recombines TRBV2 with TRBJ2-5, with D hard to call. Germline values: CDR1 SNHLY, CDR2 FYNNEI. The CDR3 totals 12 residues. The CDR3 loop reads CASSEVEETQYF. In nucleotides, the CDR3 is TGCGCCAGCAGCGAGGTGGAGGAGACCCAGTACTTC.

A note on this clonotype: This may be a read error, as it is one base from a much larger clone. This chain connects TRBV6-5 to TRBJ2-5; TRBD2 aligns across 8 bases. V lost 2 bases to trimming and J lost 5 bases; unmatched junction nucleotides: 4. The CDR3 has 14 amino acids. Germline V gene data show CDR1 as MNHEY and CDR2 as SVGAGI. The CDR3 is CASSYPGGDETQYF. The CDR3 DNA sequence: TGTGCCAGCAGTTACCCGGGGGGGGACGAGACCCAGTACTTC.

This clonotype appeared a few times. The chain has TRBV30 and TRBJ2-7; perhaps TRBD2 as D (5 bases). Trimming removed 5 bases at V and 0 bases at J, with 8 bases between. Per the germline V gene, CDR1 is GTSNPN and CDR2 is SVGIG (reference sequence). This CDR3 contains 12 residues. CDR3 region: CAWGRDSYEQYF. The CDR3 DNA sequence: TGTGCCTGGGGTCGGGACTCCTACGAGCAGTACTTC.

This clonotype has at least ten counts. The chain couples TRBV12-3 or TRBV12-4 to TRBJ2-7, with 9 positions matching TRBD2. Losses at the gene ends were 2 bases for V and 4 bases for J; bases not matched to a gene: 12. CDR3 length: 17 amino acids. The CDR3 spells CASSLSLAGGRNYEQYF. For the CDR3, the DNA is TGTGCCAGCAGTTTAAGCCTGGCGGGAGGGCGGAATTACGAGCAGTACTTC.

This clonotype has ten or more counts. The chain joins TRBV15 to TRBJ2-3, with 8 positions matching TRBD1. Germline-derived CDR1 and CDR2 are LNHNV and YYDKDF (reference sequence). The CDR3 extends over 13 amino acids. V lost 8 bases and J lost 5; bases outside the gene matches: 6. In nucleotides, the CDR3 is TGTGCCACCGGGAACAGGGGGGAAGATACGCAGTATTTT. It translates to CATGNRGEDTQYF.

This clonotype was seen many times. The chain uses TRBV18 and TRBJ1-3; weak D call: TRBD1 (5 bases). This CDR3 contains 16 residues. The V and J ends lost 2 bases and 0 bases respectively, with 11 bases between them. Germline V gene data show CDR1 as KGHSH and CDR2 as LQKENI. CDR3 region: CASSPTGPSSGNTIYF. Here the CDR3 DNA reads TGTGCCAGCTCACCAACAGGACCGAGCTCTGGAAACACCATATATTTT. The full variable domain, with the rest looked up from reference TRBV18 and TRBJ1-3, is NAGVMQNPRHLVRRRGQEARLRCSPMKGHSHVYWYRQLPEEGLKFMVYLQKENIIDESGMPKERFSAEFPKEGPSILRIQQVVRGDSAAYFCASSPTGPSSGNTIYFGEGSWLTVV.

The chain employs TRBV5-1 and TRBJ2-1; D perhaps matches TRBD1 (6 bases). Trimming took 3 bases from V and 6 from J, leaving 19 bases between them. This CDR3 has 16 amino acids. The germline gives CDR1 SGHRS, CDR2 YFSETQ. The chain's CDR3 is CASSSQGIAAGNEQFF. CDR3 bases: TGCGCCAGCAGCTCACAGGGAATTGCTGCCGGCAATGAGCAGTTCTTC.

CDR3 sequence reads: CASSPHLGRTPPGELFF. CDR3 DNA: TGTGCCAGTAGTCCCCATCTGGGCAGAACTCCCCCCGGGGAGCTGTTTTTT. The rearrangement uses TRBV19 and TRBJ2-2; D call uncertain. Trimming took off 5 bases at V and 6 bases at J, with 22 bases between the two ends. The CDR3 sequence is 17 residues long. From germline, CDR1 is LNHDA and CDR2 SQIVND (reference sequence). Full variable domain (missing parts from reference TRBV19 and TRBJ2-2): DGGITQSPKYLFRKEGQNVTLSCEQNLNHDAMYWYRQDPGQGLRLIYYSQIVNDFQKGDIAEGYSVSREKKESFPLTVTSAQKNPTAFYLCASSPHLGRTPPGELFFGEGSRLTVL.

This clonotype was seen only a few times. This rearrangement joins TRBV7-3 to TRBJ1-1; 10 bases line up with TRBD1. The CDR3 extends over 15 amino acids. V lost 5 bases and J lost 3; bases outside the gene matches: 6. Germline-derived CDR1 and CDR2 are SGHTA and FQGTGA. Here the CDR3 reads CASSLADRGDTEAFF. The DNA of the CDR3 is TGTGCCAGCAGCCTAGCGGACAGGGGGGACACTGAAGCTTTCTTT.

This clonotype appeared a few times. The chain uses TRBV5-6 and TRBJ1-2; TRBD1 agrees at 8 bases. The length of the CDR3 is 16 residues. Germline-derived CDR1 and CDR2 are SGHDT and YYEEEE. V was pared by 1 base and J by 5 bases, with 10 bases of the junction left unmatched. CDR3 region: CASSLPTGALWYGYTF. CDR3 nucleotides: TGTGCCAGCAGCTTGCCGACAGGGGCTCTTTGGTATGGCTACACCTTC.

This clonotype was counted many times. The rearrangement joins TRBV6-1 to TRBJ2-7; no reliable D call. Deletions cut 5 bases from V and 1 base from J, with 15 bases between. The CDR3 length is 15 residues. Germline V lookup: CDR1 MNHNS, CDR2 SASEGT. The CDR3 DNA follows: TGTGCCAGCAGTTTCGAGCGAGAGCGATCCTACGAGCAGTACTTC. Its translation: CASSFERERSYEQYF.

In this sample, this clonotype turned up many times. J is TRBJ2-4 and V is TRBV30; 10 bases are a match to TRBD2. Germline lookup yields CDR1 GTSNPN and CDR2 SVGIG (reference sequence). CDR3 length equals 19 residues. V shed 1 base and J 5 bases; nucleotides not matched to a gene: 17. This CDR3 reads CAWSAESPGLARRENIQYF. The CDR3 DNA is TGTGCCTGGAGTGCCGAATCGCCGGGACTAGCGAGAAGGGAAAACATTCAGTACTTC.

This clonotype came up many times. The genes are TRBV3-1 and TRBJ2-7; 7 bases agree with TRBD1. V shed 4 bases, J shed 3 bases, and the junction held 6 bases outside the gene matches. The CDR3 spans 14 residues. CDR1 and CDR2 from the germline V gene are LGHDT and YNNKEL (reference sequence). CDR3 amino acids: CASSPRQGFYEQYF. CDR3 DNA sequence: TGTGCCAGCAGCCCGAGACAGGGATTCTACGAGCAGTACTTC.

There are many counts of this clonotype. V is TRBV6-2 or TRBV6-3 and J is TRBJ2-1; D is possibly TRBD2 (6 bases). The CDR3 spans 14 residues. Trimming stripped 2 bases from V and 10 bases from J, with 15 bases between. CDR1 is MNHEY and CDR2 is SVGEGT in the germline V gene. The chain's CDR3 is CASSYPGLRGEQFF. The CDR3 DNA follows: TGTGCCAGCAGTTACCCGGGACTCCGCGGGGAGCAGTTCTTC.

Regarding this clonotype: A junction end diverges from the germline sequence, so it may reflect a read error. CDR3 in amino acids: CASSRLGGHQGTQYF. CDR3 nucleotide sequence: TGTGCCAGCAGCCGACTTGGGGGGCACCAAGGGACCCAGTACTTC. The chain has TRBV27 and TRBJ2-5, with D possibly called TRBD1 or TRBD2 (6 bases each). The germline V gene encodes CDR1 MNHEY and CDR2 SMNVEV (reference sequence). The CDR3 totals 15 residues.

The table lists this clonotype with a few counts. V and J are TRBV6-1 and TRBJ2-6; no reliable D call. V was trimmed by 5 bases and J by 0 bases, leaving 11 bases between them. Germline CDR1 reads MNHNS; CDR2 reads SASEGT. The CDR3 sequence is 16 residues long. The CDR3 loop is CASSPGPYSGANVLTF. The CDR3 DNA reads TGTGCCAGCAGTCCTGGACCCTACTCTGGGGCCAACGTCCTGACTTTC.

As concerns this clonotype: At one boundary the junction diverges from the germline segment, which might be a read error. V usage is TRBV9 and J usage is TRBJ1-1; tentatively, D is TRBD1 (5 bases). Per germline, CDR1 SGDLS and CDR2 YYNGEE. The CDR3 has 14 residues. The CDR3 DNA follows: TGTACCAGCAGCCAGGGCAAGGGGAACACTGAAGCTTTCTTT. It specifies CTSSQGKGNTEAFF. Full variable domain (remainder filled in from reference TRBV9 and TRBJ1-1): DSGVTQTPKHLITATGQRVTLRCSPRSGDLSVYWYQQSLDQGLQFLIQYYNGEERAKGNILERFSAQQFPDLHSELNLSSLELGDSALYFCTSSQGKGNTEAFFGQGTRLTVV.

The table lists this clonotype with many counts. The chain joins TRBV5-6 to TRBJ1-1; D gene ambiguous. Germline V gene sequence: CDR1 SGHDT, CDR2 YYEEEE. The germline V and J ends were trimmed by 0 bases and 3 bases, with 9 bases remaining between them. CDR3 size: 14 residues. The CDR3 nucleotides read TGTGCCAGCAGCTTGGGTTGGAGATACACTGAAGCTTTCTTT. It codes for CASSLGWRYTEAFF.

This clonotype came up a few times. This chain uses TRBV7-8 with TRBJ1-1; D call uncertain. The CDR3 contains 16 residues. Trimming took 2 bases from V and 0 from J, leaving 13 bases between them. CDR1 is SGHVS and CDR2 is FQNEAQ in the germline V gene. The DNA of the CDR3 is TGTGCCAGCAGCTTATGGGCCGAACCTATGAACACTGAAGCTTTCTTT. This translates into CASSLWAEPMNTEAFF.

This clonotype was counted only a few times. The CDR3 sequence: CASSPAGGQPQHF. In DNA, the CDR3 is TGTGCCAGCTCACCTGCGGGAGGGCAGCCCCAGCATTTT. The gene calls are TRBV18 and TRBJ1-5; the D is unclear. Germline CDR1 reads KGHSH; CDR2 reads LQKENI. Trimming took off 3 bases at V and 7 bases at J, with 10 bases between the two ends. The CDR3 is 13 amino acids. Based on the CDR3 plus reference TRBV18 and TRBJ1-5, the full variable domain is NAGVMQNPRHLVRRRGQEARLRCSPMKGHSHVYWYRQLPEEGLKFMVYLQKENIIDESGMPKERFSAEFPKEGPSILRIQQVVRGDSAAYFCASSPAGGQPQHFGDGTRLSIL.

This clonotype has a count of ten or more. The rearrangement links TRBV3-1 to TRBJ2-1, with D tentatively TRBD1 or TRBD2 (5 bases each). This CDR3 has 15 residues. The germline CDR1 and CDR2 sequences are LGHDT and YNNKEL (reference sequence). The V gene lost 4 bases and the J gene lost 6 bases, with 16 bases spanning the gap. DNA of the CDR3: TGTGCCAGCAGCCCCCGGGAAGGGGTGGGCAATGAGCAGTTCTTC. This codes for CASSPREGVGNEQFF.

The chain uses TRBV7-9 and TRBJ2-7; D ambiguous. The V end lost 5 bases, the J end lost 0 bases, and 14 bases lay between the germline ends. Germline V lookup: CDR1 SEHNR, CDR2 FQNEAQ (reference sequence). This CDR3 region has 15 residues. CDR3 region: CASSPGSASSYEQYF. Written as DNA, the CDR3 is TGTGCCAGCAGCCCAGGAAGCGCGAGCTCCTACGAGCAGTACTTC. Supplemented by reference TRBV7-9 and TRBJ2-7, the full variable domain reads DTGVSQNPRHKITKRGQNVTFRCDPISEHNRLYWYRQTLGQGPEFLTYFQNEAQLEKSRLLSDRFSAERPKGSFSTLEIQRTEQGDSAMYLCASSPGSASSYEQYFGPGTRLTVT.

The CDR3 DNA reads TGCGCCAGCAGCCAAGATGGGTACAGGGGAGGTGGAGAGACCCAGTACTTC. This codes for CASSQDGYRGGGETQYF. This chain uses TRBV4-1 with TRBJ2-5; possible D gene TRBD1, 7 bases. In germline, CDR1 is MGHRA, CDR2 YSYEKL. With 0 bases removed from V and 4 bases from J, the gap between germline ends came to 18 bases. The CDR3 has 17 amino acids.

CDR3: CASSLDMRGFTGNTIYF. As DNA, the CDR3 is TGTGCCAGCAGCTTAGATATGAGGGGCTTTACAGGAAACACCATATATTTT. The chain recombines TRBV7-6 with TRBJ1-3; possible D gene TRBD1, 5 bases. V was trimmed by 1 base and J by 4 bases, leaving 17 bases between them. CDR1 is SGHVS and CDR2 is FNYEAQ in the germline V gene. The CDR3 covers 17 residues.

This clonotype has more than one count but fewer than ten. The chain couples TRBV7-9 to TRBJ1-1, with D perhaps matching TRBD1 (5 bases). V was clipped by 5 bases and J by 7 bases, with 11 bases between them. The CDR3 has 12 amino acids. CDR1 is SEHNR and CDR2 is FQNEAQ in the germline V gene (reference sequence). The CDR3 sequence: CASSVPGREAFF. The DNA for the CDR3 is TGTGCCAGCAGCGTACCGGGACGTGAAGCTTTCTTT.

This clonotype came up many times. The V gene is TRBV20-1, the J gene TRBJ2-7, with D unresolved. CDR1 DFQATT and CDR2 SNEGSKA come from the germline V gene (reference sequence). Trimming removed 0 bases from V and 0 bases from J, with 6 bases in between. The CDR3 is made up of 13 amino acids. CDR3 protein: CSARDLDSYEQYF. The CDR3 bases are TGCAGTGCTAGAGATCTGGACTCCTACGAGCAGTACTTC.